This T cell receptor (beta chain) was captured by sequencing in a study of glioma-infiltrating T cells. The study's findings and limits: CDR3 overlap between tissue and blood was very small.

Germline V lookup: CDR1 LNHDA, CDR2 SQIVND (reference sequence). CDR3 size: 15 residues. V lost 5 bases and J 2 bases, leaving 14 bases between the germline ends. This clonotype was counted ten times or more. Its target is not known. TCR alpha and beta CDR3 regions were amplified from RNA using iRepertoire nested multiplex PCR. Input was 100-400 ng of tissue mRNA or PBMC total RNA. TCRdb redid the calling of the multiplex PCR reads with MiXCR, one entry per CDR3 protein. This table has under 200,000 distinct CDR3 sequences, around 45% appearing once. The receptor was derived from a human donor with low-grade glioma or glioblastoma, undergoing nonglioma brain surgery, or in good health (not recorded which). Input material: glioma tissue, nonneoplastic brain tissue, or PBMCs (not recorded which). The rearrangement joins TRBV19 to TRBJ2-3; no firm D call. CDR3 coding DNA: TGTGCCAGTAGTGCCTTACAGAGTACCACAGATACGCAGTATTTT. This translates into CASSALQSTTDTQYF.